The entry below gives a single T cell receptor (beta chain) sequence along with its context. Its specificity is unknown. The table came from immunoSEQ multiplex PCR; TCRdb's copy has only in-frame clones and leaves some out. The sample yields 55,000 to 85,000 clones, around 80% seen once. The data belong to a study of OX40 agonist ivuxolimab in advanced cancers. Overall study findings and caveats: Among the lowest levels of clonal expansion were found in partial responders at 0.1-3.0 mg/kg. The investigators did not determine what antigen specificity the expanded peripheral T cells had. In CD8+ T cells, expanded clones were on average more numerous than in CD4+.

This sequence was found in an adult with an advanced solid tumor such as melanoma, head and neck, liver or kidney cancer. This specimen was CD4+ or CD8+ T cells sorted from blood, taken in a trial of the OX40 agonist ivuxolimab.

The CDR3 loop reads CASRLTGGNTEAFF. CDR3 DNA: TGTGCCAGCAGATTGACAGGGGGGAACACTGAAGCTTTCTTT. The chain combines TRBV7-2 with TRBJ1-1, with 9 bases that match TRBD1. The CDR3 totals 14 residues. The J segment lost 1 base and the V segment lost 6 bases, leaving 3 bases of the junction unmatched. Germline-derived CDR1 and CDR2 are SGHTA and FQGNSA.